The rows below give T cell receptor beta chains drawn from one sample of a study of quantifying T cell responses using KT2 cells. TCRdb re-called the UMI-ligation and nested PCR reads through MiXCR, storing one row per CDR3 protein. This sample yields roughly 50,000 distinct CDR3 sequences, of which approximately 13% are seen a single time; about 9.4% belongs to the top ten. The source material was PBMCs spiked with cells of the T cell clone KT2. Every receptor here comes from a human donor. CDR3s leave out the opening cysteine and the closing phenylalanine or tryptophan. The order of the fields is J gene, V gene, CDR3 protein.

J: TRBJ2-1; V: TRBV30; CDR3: AWSASSGRASEQF
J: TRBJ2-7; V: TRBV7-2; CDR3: ASSLEDSGSYEQY
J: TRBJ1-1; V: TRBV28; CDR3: ASSFPLNTEAF
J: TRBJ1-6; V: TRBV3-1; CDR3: ASSQWDRVSSPLH
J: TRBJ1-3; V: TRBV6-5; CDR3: ASQRSSGNTIY
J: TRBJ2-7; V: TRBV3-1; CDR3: ASSSGTGYYEQY
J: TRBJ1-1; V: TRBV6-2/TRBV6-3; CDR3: ASSYSIFEEGIMNTEAF
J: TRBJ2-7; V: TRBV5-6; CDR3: ASSFGTGRNEQY
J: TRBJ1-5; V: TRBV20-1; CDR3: SARTGVGQPQH
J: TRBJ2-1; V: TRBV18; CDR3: ASSPPVVSSYNEQF
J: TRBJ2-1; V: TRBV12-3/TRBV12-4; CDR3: ASSLTGNIHNEQF
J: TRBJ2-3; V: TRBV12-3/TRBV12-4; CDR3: ASSLGSGRSTDTQY
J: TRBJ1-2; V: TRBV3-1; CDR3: ASSQAGRGAFNYGYT
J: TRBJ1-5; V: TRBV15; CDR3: ATSDRPGQPQH
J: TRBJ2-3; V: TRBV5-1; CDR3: ASSFGQGTDTQY
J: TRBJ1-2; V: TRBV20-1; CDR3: SARGIANYGYT
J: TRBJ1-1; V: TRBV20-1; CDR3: SALTGMNTEAF
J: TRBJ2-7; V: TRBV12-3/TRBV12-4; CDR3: ASSPASGTWEQY
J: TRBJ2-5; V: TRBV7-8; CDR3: ASSPHRAWTQY
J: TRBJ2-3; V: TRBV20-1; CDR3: SASPGGVTDTQY
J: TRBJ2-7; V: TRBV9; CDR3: ASSPFGGLGYEQY
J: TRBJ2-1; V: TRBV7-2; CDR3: ASKEDRLYNEQF
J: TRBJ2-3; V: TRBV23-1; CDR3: ASSQWTSLTDTQY
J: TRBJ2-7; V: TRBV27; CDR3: ASNAGQGLEQY
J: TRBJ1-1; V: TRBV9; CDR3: ASSVDVGNTEAF
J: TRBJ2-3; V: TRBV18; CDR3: ASSASGSADTQY
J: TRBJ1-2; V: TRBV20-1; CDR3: SARDGSDLYGYT
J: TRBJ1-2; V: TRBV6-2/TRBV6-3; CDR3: ASSYSAERIYGYT
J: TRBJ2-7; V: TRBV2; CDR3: ASRDRHLWYEQY
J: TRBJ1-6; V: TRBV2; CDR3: ASSSVGINSPLH
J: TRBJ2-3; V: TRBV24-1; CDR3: ATTLTHNVVWADTQY
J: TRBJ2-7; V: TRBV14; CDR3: ASSQDIRGEQY
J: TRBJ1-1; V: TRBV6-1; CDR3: AIAHRIAEAF
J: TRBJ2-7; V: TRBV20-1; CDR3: SARIGYEQY
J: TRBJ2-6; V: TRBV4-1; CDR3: ASSQDLLDSSGGANVLT
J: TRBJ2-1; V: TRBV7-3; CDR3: ASSQEGLLPF
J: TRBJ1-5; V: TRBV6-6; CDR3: ASSYSTDQPQH
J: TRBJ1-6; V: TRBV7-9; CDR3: ASSLASGTSPLH
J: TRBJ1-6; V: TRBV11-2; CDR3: ASSPRRGDDSPLH
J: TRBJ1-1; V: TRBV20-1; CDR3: SALGRGTEAF
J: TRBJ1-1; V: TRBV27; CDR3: ASSRQGSTEAF
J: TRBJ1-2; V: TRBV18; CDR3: ASSPQRPGALSYTYGYT
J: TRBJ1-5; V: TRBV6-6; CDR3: ASSYPWTGYSNQPQH
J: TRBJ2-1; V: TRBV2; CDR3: ASGRGGQF
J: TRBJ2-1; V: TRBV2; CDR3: ASLQGFAYNEQF
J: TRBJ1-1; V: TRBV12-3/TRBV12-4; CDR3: ASSWSGISPEAF
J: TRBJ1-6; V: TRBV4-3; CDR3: ASSQDSGGYSSPLH
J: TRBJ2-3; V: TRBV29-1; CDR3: SGSGGGDTQY
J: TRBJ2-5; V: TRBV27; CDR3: ASSLQGRVRETQY
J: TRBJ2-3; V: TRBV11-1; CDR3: ASSLGEGGPYGTQY
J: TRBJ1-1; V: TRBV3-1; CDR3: ASSYTLRVGNTEAF
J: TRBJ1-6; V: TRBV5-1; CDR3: ASTYRDLNSPLH
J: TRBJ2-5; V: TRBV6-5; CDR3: ASSYSIEVTQY